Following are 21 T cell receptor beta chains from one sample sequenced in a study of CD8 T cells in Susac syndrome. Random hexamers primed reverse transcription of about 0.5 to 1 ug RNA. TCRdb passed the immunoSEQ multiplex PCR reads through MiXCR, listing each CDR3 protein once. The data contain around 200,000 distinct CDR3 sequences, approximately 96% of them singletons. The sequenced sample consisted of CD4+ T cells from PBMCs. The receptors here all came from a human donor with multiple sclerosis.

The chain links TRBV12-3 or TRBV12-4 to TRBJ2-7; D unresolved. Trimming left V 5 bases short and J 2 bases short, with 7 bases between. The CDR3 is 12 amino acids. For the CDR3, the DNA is TGTGCCAGCAGTCGGGCGGCCTACGAGCAGTACTTC. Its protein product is CASSRAAYEQYF.

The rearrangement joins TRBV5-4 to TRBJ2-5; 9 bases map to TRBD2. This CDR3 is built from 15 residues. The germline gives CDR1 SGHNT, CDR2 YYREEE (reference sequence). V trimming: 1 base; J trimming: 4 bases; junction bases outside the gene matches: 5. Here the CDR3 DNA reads TGTGCCAGCAGCTTGTTGTCTAGCGGGGTAGAGACCCAGTACTTC. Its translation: CASSLLSSGVETQYF.

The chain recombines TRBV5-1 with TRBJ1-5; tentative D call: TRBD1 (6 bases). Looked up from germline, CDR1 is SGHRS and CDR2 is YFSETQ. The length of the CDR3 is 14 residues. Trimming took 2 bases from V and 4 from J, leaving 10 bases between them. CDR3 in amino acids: CASSFGTPNQPQHF. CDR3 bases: TGCGCCAGCAGCTTTGGGACACCAAATCAGCCCCAGCATTTT.

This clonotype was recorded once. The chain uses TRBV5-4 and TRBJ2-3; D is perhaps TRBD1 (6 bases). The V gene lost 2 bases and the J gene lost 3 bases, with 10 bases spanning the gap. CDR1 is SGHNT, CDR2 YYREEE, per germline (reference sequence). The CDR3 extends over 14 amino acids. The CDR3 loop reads CASSLNTGTDTQYF. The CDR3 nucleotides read TGTGCCAGCAGCTTAAACACAGGGACAGATACGCAGTATTTT. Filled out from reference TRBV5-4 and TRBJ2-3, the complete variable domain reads ETGVTQSPTHLIKTRGQQVTLRCSSQSGHNTVSWYQQALGQGPQFIFQYYREEENGRGNFPPRFSGLQFPNYSSELNVNALELDDSALYLCASSLNTGTDTQYFGPGTRLTVL.

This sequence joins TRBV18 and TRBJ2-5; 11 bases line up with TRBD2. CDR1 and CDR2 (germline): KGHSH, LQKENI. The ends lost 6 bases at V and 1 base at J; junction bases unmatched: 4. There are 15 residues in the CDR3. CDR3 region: CASSQGLAVQETQYF. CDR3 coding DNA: TGTGCCAGCTCGCAGGGACTAGCGGTCCAAGAGACCCAGTACTTC. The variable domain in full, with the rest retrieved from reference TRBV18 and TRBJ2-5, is NAGVMQNPRHLVRRRGQEARLRCSPMKGHSHVYWYRQLPEEGLKFMVYLQKENIIDESGMPKERFSAEFPKEGPSILRIQQVVRGDSAAYFCASSQGLAVQETQYFGPGTRLLVL.

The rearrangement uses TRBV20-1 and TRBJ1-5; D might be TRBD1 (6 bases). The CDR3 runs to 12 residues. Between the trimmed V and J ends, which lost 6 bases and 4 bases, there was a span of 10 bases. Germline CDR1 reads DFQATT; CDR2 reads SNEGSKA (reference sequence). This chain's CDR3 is CSAGRGNQPQHF. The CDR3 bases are TGCAGTGCGGGGAGGGGGAATCAGCCCCAGCATTTT.

CDR3 nucleotide sequence: TGTGCCAGCATTGCCGATCTTGCTGAAGCTTTCTTT. The encoded protein is CASIADLAEAFF. The rearrangement links TRBV12-3 or TRBV12-4 to TRBJ1-1; no reliable D call. Trimming removed 7 bases from V and 6 bases from J, with 12 bases in between. The CDR3 length is 12 residues.

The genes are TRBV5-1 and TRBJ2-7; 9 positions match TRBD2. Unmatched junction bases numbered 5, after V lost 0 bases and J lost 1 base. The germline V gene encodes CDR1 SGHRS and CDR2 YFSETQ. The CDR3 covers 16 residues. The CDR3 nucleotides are TGCGCCAGCAGCTTGGTGGCTAGCGGGGCTTCCTACGAGCAGTACTTC. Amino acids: CASSLVASGASYEQYF.

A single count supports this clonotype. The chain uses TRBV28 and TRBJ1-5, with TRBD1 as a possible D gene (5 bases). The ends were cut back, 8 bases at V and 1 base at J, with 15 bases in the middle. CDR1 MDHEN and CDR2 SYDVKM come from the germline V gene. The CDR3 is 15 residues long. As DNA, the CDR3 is TGTGCCAGCTCTCCCGGGACTGCGAGCAATCAGCCCCAGCATTTT. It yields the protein CASSPGTASNQPQHF.

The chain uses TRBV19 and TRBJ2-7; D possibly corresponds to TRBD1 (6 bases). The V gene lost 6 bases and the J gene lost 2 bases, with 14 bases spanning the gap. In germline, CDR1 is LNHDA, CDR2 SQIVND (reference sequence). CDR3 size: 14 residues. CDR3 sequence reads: CASSRAGTTYEQYF. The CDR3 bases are TGTGCCAGTAGCCGTGCCGGGACAACCTACGAGCAGTACTTC.

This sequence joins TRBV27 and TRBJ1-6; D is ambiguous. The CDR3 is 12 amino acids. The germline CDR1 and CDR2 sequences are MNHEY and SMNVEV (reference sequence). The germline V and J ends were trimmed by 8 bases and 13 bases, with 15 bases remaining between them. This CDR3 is CASGRTEGPLHF. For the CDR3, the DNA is TGTGCCAGCGGCAGGACGGAAGGCCCCCTCCACTTT.

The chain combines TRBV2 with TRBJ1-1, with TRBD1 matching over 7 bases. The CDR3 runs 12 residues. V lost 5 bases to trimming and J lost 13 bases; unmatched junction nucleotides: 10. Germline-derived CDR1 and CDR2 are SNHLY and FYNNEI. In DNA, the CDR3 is TGTGCCAGCAGTCCTAGAGACAGGGCGGATTTCTTT. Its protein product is CASSPRDRADFF. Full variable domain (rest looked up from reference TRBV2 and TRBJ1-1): EPEVTQTPSHQVTQMGQEVILRCVPISNHLYFYWYRQILGQKVEFLVSFYNNEISEKSEIFDDQFSVERPDGSNFTLKIRSTKLEDSAMYFCASSPRDRADFFGQGTRLTVV.

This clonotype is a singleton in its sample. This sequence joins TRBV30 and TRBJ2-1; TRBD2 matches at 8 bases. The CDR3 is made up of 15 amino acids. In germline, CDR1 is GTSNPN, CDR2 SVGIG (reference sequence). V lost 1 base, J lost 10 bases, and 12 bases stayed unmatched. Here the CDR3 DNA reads TGTGCCTGGAGTGCCGCGGGAGAGCGGGGGAAAGAGCAGTTCTTC. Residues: CAWSAAGERGKEQFF.

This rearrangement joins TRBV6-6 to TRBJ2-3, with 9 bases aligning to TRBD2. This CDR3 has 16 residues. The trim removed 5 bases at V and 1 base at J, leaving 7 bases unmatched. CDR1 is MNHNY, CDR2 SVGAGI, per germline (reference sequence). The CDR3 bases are TGTGCCAGCAGTATGCGGGGGGGCCGGGGCACAGATACGCAGTATTTT. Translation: CASSMRGGRGTDTQYF.

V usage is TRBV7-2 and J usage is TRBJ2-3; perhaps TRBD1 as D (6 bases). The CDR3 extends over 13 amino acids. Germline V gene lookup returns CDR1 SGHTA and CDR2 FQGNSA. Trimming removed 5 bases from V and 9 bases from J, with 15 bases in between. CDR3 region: CASSTTQGLTQYF. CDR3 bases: TGTGCCAGCAGCACGACTCAGGGGTTAACGCAGTATTTT.

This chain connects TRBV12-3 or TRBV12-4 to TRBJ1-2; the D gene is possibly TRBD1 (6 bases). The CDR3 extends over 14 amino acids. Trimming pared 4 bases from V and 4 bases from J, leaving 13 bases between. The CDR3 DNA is TGTGCCAGCAGTTGGACAGTCGGCGGCTATGGCTACACCTTC. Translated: CASSWTVGGYGYTF.

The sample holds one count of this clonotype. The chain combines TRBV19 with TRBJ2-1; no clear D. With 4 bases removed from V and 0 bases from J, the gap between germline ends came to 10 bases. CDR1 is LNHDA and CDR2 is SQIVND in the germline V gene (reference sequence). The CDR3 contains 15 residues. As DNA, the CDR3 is TGTGCCAGTAGTACGACCCCTAACTCCTACAATGAGCAGTTCTTC. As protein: CASSTTPNSYNEQFF. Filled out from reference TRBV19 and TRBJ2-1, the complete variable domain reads DGGITQSPKYLFRKEGQNVTLSCEQNLNHDAMYWYRQDPGQGLRLIYYSQIVNDFQKGDIAEGYSVSREKKESFPLTVTSAQKNPTAFYLCASSTTPNSYNEQFFGPGTRLTVL.

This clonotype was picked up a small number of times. CDR3 DNA: TGCAGTGCTAGGGGGGACACCTACGAGCAGTACTTC. Protein: CSARGDTYEQYF. The V gene is TRBV20-1, the J gene TRBJ2-7, with a possible D match to TRBD1 (6 bases). The CDR3 length is 12 residues. V lost 3 bases and J 2 bases, leaving 8 bases between the germline ends. Per the germline V gene, CDR1 is DFQATT and CDR2 is SNEGSKA (reference sequence).

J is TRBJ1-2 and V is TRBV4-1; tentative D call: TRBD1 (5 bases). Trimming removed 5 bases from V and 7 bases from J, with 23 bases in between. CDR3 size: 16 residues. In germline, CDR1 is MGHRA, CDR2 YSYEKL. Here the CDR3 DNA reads TGCGCCAGCAGCGCAGATCCGACACCCGTGGGGGGTGGCTACACCTTC. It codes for CASSADPTPVGGGYTF.

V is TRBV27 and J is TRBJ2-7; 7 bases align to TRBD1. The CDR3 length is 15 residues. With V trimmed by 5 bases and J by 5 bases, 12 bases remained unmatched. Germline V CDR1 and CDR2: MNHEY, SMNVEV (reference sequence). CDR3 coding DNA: TGTGCCAGCAGTCGTGACAGGGTGACATCGAACGAGCAGTACTTC. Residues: CASSRDRVTSNEQYF.

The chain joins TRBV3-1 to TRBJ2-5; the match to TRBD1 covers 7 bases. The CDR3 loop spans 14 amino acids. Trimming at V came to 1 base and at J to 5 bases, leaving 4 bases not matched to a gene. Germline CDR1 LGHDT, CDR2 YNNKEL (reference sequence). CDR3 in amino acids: CASSQAQGYETQYF. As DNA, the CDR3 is TGTGCCAGCAGCCAAGCACAGGGGTATGAGACCCAGTACTTC.